This entry features one TCR beta chain sequence. Its antigen is still unknown. PCR primers comprised 60 Vbeta and 13 Jbeta primers. Clones were read by immunoSEQ multiplex PCR, and TCRdb kept only the in-frame ones, dropping some. The data include around 100,000 clones; the top ten clones carry roughly 6.6%. The source of the sample is a study of cytomegalovirus exposure and HLA in healthy donors. General study findings and limits: Later analysis identified over 15,000 TCR beta sequences associated with HLA alleles, using a false discovery rate threshold of 0.05.

The sequence was collected from a man aged 40-49 years in good health and CMV-seropositive. The specimen was PBMCs.

The CDR3 spells CASTPGTGPWETQYF. CDR3 bases: TGCGCCAGCACCCCCGGGACAGGACCTTGGGAGACCCAGTACTTC. The chain joins TRBV5-1 to TRBJ2-5; TRBD1 matches 8 bases. Unmatched junction bases numbered 12, after V lost 6 bases and J lost 5 bases. CDR1 SGHRS and CDR2 YFSETQ come from the germline V gene. The CDR3 covers 15 residues.